A selection of T cell receptor beta chains follows, all from one sample in a study of CD8 T cells in ankylosing spondylitis. Each CDR3 protein is one row after TCRdb ran MiXCR on the 5' RACE reads. The profile shows approximately 100,000 distinct CDR3 sequences, around 24% of them singletons. Specimen: synovial fluid, either unsorted or a sorted T cell fraction (not recorded which). All receptors come from a male donor with ankylosing spondylitis. Both conserved end residues are trimmed from each CDR3. Fields, in order: V gene, CDR3 protein.

>TRBV29-1
SAYRGNEQF
>TRBV7-2
ASSFGPNEKLF
>TRBV10-3
AIGSNEQF
>TRBV24-1
ATSRRSSYNEQF
>TRBV30
AWSSGSRNEQF
>TRBV10-3
AISPGVAGGAYNEQF
>TRBV20-1
SAVRGGGYTEAF
>TRBV12-3/TRBV12-4
ASSPLTSVEALGNEQF
>TRBV4-1
ASSLTGTLIETQY
>TRBV24-1
ATSDLAKDDRQRNEQF
>TRBV6-1
ASSEQGQLNQPQH
>TRBV3-1
ASSQEGQIHYEQY
>TRBV4-1
ASSQDKLNYGYT
>TRBV7-8
ASSRQQNTEAF
>TRBV20-1
SASRASSGNTIY
>TRBV27
ASSAFRGQPQH
>TRBV20-1
SARVLDSGRAKDTQY
>TRBV19
ASSLRGGKSFSGAY
>TRBV11-3
ASSGGSGNTIY
>TRBV20-1
SATLLRNWGYSNEQF
>TRBV27
ARTRGSIYNEQF
>TRBV7-9
ASTSHRALGPANEQF
>TRBV3-1
ASSQELTSAANTGELF
>TRBV10-2
ASVSGNSYNEQF
>TRBV7-9
ASSLDRQVGDTEAF
>TRBV12-3/TRBV12-4
ASSLWGRAKQLF
>TRBV11-2
ASGVGAANIQY
>TRBV11-2
ASSLGVITDTQY
>TRBV20-1
IGEHEDTQY
>TRBV27
ASSLRTSGIVYNEQF
>TRBV12-3/TRBV12-4
ASRWKRTSGHNEQF
>TRBV11-2
ASSLRGTYGNEQF
>TRBV5-1
ASSLLRDTDTQY
>TRBV11-2
ASSLLGGSLAGESDTQY
>TRBV19
ASSILTGGSGELF
>TRBV11-1
ASSLELTYNEQF
>TRBV12-3/TRBV12-4
ASSFGTEFGEAF
>TRBV11-2
ASSSYREVGSPLH
>TRBV9
ASNVGSNNEQF
>TRBV7-9
ASSVRVVNTEAF
>TRBV4-2
ASSQDLEDEQY
>TRBV12-3/TRBV12-4
ASSRLAGPYNEQF
>TRBV18
ASSPPSSGRGYEQF
>TRBV29-1
SVVRGGEYGYT
>TRBV5-6
ASSLNEDQPQH
>TRBV7-9
ASNFDTAYEQY
>TRBV2
ASSERLNTEAF
>TRBV5-1
ASSLELAGNEQF
>TRBV20-1
SAPKGSMNTEAF
>TRBV14
ASSRLAGFTGELF
>TRBV25-1
ASSWEGLQSNYGYT
>TRBV20-1
SARSESGANVLT
>TRBV7-2
ASSPRFGTGGYNEQF